This TCR beta chain was documented in a study of cytomegalovirus exposure and HLA in healthy donors. PCR involved 60 Vbeta and 13 Jbeta primers. The table came from immunoSEQ multiplex PCR; TCRdb's copy has only in-frame clones and leaves some out. The sample contains 55,000 or so clones, about 73% of which appear only once. Broader study findings: Later analysis placed DRB1 highest and HLA-C lowest in TCR association rates, which differed by HLA locus. Sequencing likely caused a cluster of highly shared sequence variants.

This clone has just one count. Its specificity is unknown. Germline CDR1 and CDR2: SGHRS and YFSETQ. The CDR3 length is 17 residues. Trimming took 4 bases from V and 5 from J; bases not matched to a gene: 9. The chain links TRBV5-1 to TRBJ2-5; 15 bases align to TRBD2. The source of this sequence is a man younger than 35 in good health and CMV-seronegative. The source material was PBMCs. CDR3 amino acids: CASSGGLAGGGAETQYF. CDR3 sequence (DNA): TGCGCCAGCAGCGGGGGACTAGCGGGAGGCGGTGCGGAGACCCAGTACTTC.